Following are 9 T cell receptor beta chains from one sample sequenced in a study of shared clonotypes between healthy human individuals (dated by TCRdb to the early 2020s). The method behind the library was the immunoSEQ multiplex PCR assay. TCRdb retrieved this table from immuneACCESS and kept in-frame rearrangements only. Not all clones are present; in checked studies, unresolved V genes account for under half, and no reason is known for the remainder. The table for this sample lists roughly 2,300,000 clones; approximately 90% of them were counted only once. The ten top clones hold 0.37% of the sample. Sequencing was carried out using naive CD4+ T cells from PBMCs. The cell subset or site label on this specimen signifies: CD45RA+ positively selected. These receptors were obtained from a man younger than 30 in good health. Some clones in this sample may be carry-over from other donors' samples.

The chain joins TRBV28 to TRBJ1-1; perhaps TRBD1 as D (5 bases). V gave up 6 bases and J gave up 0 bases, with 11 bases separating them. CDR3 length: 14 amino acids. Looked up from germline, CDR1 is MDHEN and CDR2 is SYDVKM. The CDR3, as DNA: TGTGCCAGCAGGGGACCCCCAATGAACACTGAAGCTTTCTTT. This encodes CASRGPPMNTEAFF.

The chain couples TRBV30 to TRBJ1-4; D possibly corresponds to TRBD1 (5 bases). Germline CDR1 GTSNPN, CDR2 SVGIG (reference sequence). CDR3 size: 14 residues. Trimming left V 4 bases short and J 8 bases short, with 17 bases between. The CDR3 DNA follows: TGTGCCTGGATGCGGCGGGGCTTATGGGAAAAACTGTTTTTT. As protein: CAWMRRGLWEKLFF.

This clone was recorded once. CDR3 amino acids: CASSPSGNNYEQYF. CDR3 sequence (DNA): TGTGCCAGCTCACCGTCGGGGAACAACTACGAGCAGTACTTC. J is TRBJ2-7 and V is TRBV18; a weak D match, TRBD2 (5 bases). Germline lookup yields CDR1 KGHSH and CDR2 LQKENI. The V end was cut by 3 bases, the J end by 3 bases, with 12 bases between. CDR3 length: 14 residues.

CDR3 loop: CAWSVDGGTYEQYF. For the CDR3, the DNA is TGTGCCTGGAGTGTAGACGGGGGGACCTACGAGCAGTACTTC. This chain uses TRBV30 with TRBJ2-7; 7 nucleotides agree with TRBD2. V trimming: 0 bases; J trimming: 2 bases; junction bases outside the gene matches: 4. CDR3 length: 14 residues. Germline CDR1 is GTSNPN and CDR2 is SVGIG (reference sequence).

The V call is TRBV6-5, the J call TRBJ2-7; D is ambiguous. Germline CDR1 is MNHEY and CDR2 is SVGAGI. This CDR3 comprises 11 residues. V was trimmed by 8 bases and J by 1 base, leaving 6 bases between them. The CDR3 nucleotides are TGTGCCAGCGCCACATCCTACGAGCAGTACTTC. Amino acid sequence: CASATSYEQYF.

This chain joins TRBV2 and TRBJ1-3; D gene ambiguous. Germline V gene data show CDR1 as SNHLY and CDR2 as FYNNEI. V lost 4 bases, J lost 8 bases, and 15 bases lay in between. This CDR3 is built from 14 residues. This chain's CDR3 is CASSVYTTADTIYF. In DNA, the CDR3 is TGTGCCAGCAGTGTCTACACTACGGCAGACACCATATATTTT.

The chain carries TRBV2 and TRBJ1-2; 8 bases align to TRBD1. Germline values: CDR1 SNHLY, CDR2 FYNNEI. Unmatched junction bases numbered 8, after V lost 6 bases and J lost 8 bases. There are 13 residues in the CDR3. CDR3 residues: CASRLDRDEGYTF. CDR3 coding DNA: TGTGCCAGCAGACTGGACAGGGACGAGGGCTACACCTTC.

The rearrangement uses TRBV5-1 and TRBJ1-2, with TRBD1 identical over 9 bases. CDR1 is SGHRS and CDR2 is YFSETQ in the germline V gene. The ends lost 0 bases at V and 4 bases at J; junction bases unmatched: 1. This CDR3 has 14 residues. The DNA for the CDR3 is TGCGCCAGCAGCTTGGGGGACAGGGCCTATGGCTACACCTTC. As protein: CASSLGDRAYGYTF.

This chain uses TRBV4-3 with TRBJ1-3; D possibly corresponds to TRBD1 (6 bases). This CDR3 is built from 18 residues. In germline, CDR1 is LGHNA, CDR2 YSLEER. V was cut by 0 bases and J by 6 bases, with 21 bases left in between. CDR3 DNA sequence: TGCGCCAGCAGCCAAGACGCAGGGGCGACGCCAACCTTAAACACCATATATTTT. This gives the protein CASSQDAGATPTLNTIYF.